The 31 T cell receptor delta chains given below trace back to one sample, sequenced in a study of gamma-delta T cells after stem cell transplantation. TCRdb reprocessed the RT-PCR reads using CATT. The sample lists approximately 5,000 delta-chain clones, 1.5% to 2% seen once, with roughly a fifth in the top ten. Sequencing was carried out using gamma-delta T cells. The receptors originated from a human donor. It is not recorded whose cells these are; they may come from a transplant donor.

Judged by abundance, this clone is large. The same CDR3 also results from other DNA sequences found in this sample. The genes are TRDV2 and TRDJ1; 10 bases agree with TRDD3. This CDR3 has 19 residues. In germline, CDR1 is GEAIGNYY, CDR2 EKD. Trimming cost V 0 bases and J 0 bases; bases outside gene matches: 12. In nucleotides, the CDR3 is TGTGCCTGTGACACCCTTTCCAGGAGTACTGGGGGATACACCGATAAACTCATCTTT. Translated: CACDTLSRSTGGYTDKLIF.

With respect to this clone: Since a much larger clone is just one base distant, this may be a read error. The chain employs TRDV2 and TRDJ1; D is perhaps TRDD3 (6 bases). This CDR3 region has 19 residues. Germline lookup yields CDR1 GEAIGNYY and CDR2 EKD. The V end lost 0 bases, the J end lost 6 bases, and 28 bases lay between the germline ends. Written as DNA, the CDR3 is TGTGCCTGTGACACCGTTACTGGGAGATACGGGAAGGATAGCAATAAACTCATCTTT. Protein product: CACDTVTGRYGKDSNKLIF.

In regard to this clone: This likely reflects a read error, since a far larger clone is one base away. This sample also contains other DNA sequences that code for the same CDR3. The chain couples TRDV2 to TRDJ1; unclear D gene. Deletions cut 3 bases from V and 0 bases from J, with 16 bases between. Germline CDR1 is GEAIGNYY and CDR2 is EKD. The CDR3 runs 16 residues. The CDR3 nucleotides are TGTGCCTGTGACCTCGTACCCGGTTCGAACACCGATAAACTCATCTTT. Its translation: CACDLVPGSNTDKLIF.

Remarks on this clone: This DNA's translation differs at residue 5 from TCRdb's protein, which comes from a much larger clone; a read error is likely, and the protein shown is translated from the DNA. The V call is TRDV2, the J call TRDJ1; 10 bases agree with TRDD3. J lost 0 bases, V lost 3 bases, and 15 bases had no gene match. Germline-derived CDR1 and CDR2 are GEAIGNYY and EKD. The CDR3 length is 19 residues. The CDR3 sequence: CACDPLSRSTGGYTDKLIF. The CDR3 region has the DNA TGTGCCTGTGACCCCCTTTCCAGGAGTACTGGGGGATACACCGATAAACTCATCTTT.

In regard to this clone: TCRdb lists the protein of a much larger clone for this DNA, which differs at residue 6, so this is likely a read error; the protein given here is translated from the DNA itself. V is TRDV2 and J is TRDJ1; 10 bases map to TRDD3. V dropped 0 bases and J dropped 0; count of bases not matched to a gene: 9. Looked up from germline, CDR1 is GEAIGNYY and CDR2 is EKD. The CDR3 sequence is 18 residues long. The DNA of the CDR3 is TGTGCCTGTGACACCGCCGATGGGGGATACTTGTACACCGATAAACTCATCTTT. Translation gives CACDTADGGYLYTDKLIF.

About this clone itself: One base separates it from a far larger clone, so it is likely a read error. Other DNA sequences from this sample encode an identical CDR3 as well. This sequence joins TRDV2 and TRDJ1; tentative D call: TRDD3 (6 bases). The CDR3 consists of 14 residues. Germline CDR1 reads GEAIGNYY; CDR2 reads EKD. The CDR3 protein is CACDIWGATDKLIF. DNA for the CDR3: TGTGCCTGCGACATCTGGGGAGCCACCGATAAACTCATCTTT.

Concerning this clone itself: A far larger clone is just one base off, so this is likely a read error. At the DNA level, this CDR3 is encoded by other sequences in the same sample as well. This chain uses TRDV2 with TRDJ1, with a weak D call TRDD3 (6 bases). The CDR3 has 17 residues. CDR1 GEAIGNYY and CDR2 EKD come from the germline V gene. Trimming shortened V by 0 bases and J by 0 bases, and 16 bases separated the two germline ends. The CDR3 here is CACDTLGGHPDTDKLIF. In DNA, the CDR3 is TGTGCCTGTGACACCCTTGGGGGCCATCCCGACACCGATAAACTCATCTTT.

This clone was detected a few times. This may come from a read error, since a much larger clone is one base off. This sample includes further DNA sequences coding for the same CDR3. The chain is built from TRAV29/DV5 and TRDJ1, with TRDD2 matching over 8 bases. CDR1 and CDR2 (germline): NSMFDY, ISSIKDK. The length of the CDR3 is 14 residues. The CDR3 DNA is TGTGCAGCAAGCCTCCTTCCTATGTCCGATAAGCTCATCTTT. This sequence encodes CAASLLPMSDKLIF.

This clone is labeled as large. Other DNA sequences in this specimen translate into the identical CDR3. The rearrangement links TRDV2 to TRDJ3; 8 bases map to TRDD3. Trimming removed 0 bases from V and 0 bases from J; junction bases left unmatched: 6. This CDR3 comprises 19 residues. Germline V CDR1 and CDR2: GEAIGNYY, EKD. The CDR3 here is CACDTAGGVASWDTRQMFF. DNA of the CDR3: TGTGCCTGTGACACCGCTGGGGGAGTGGCCTCCTGGGACACCCGACAGATGTTTTTC.

This clone occurred a few times. TCRdb's entry gives the protein of a much larger clone, which mismatches this DNA's translation at residue 12, likely from a read error; the protein reported here is translated from the DNA. The V call is TRDV2, the J call TRDJ2, with TRDD3 as a possible D gene (6 bases). Germline CDR1 reads GEAIGNYY; CDR2 reads EKD. The CDR3 runs 15 residues. The CDR3 DNA is TGTGCCTGTGACTTACTGGGCTCTTTGACAGCACGACTCTTCTTT. It specifies CACDLLGSLTARLFF.

Within the sample, this clone is large (0.1 to 1%). Other DNA sequences in this sample translate to the same CDR3. V and J are TRDV2 and TRDJ1; D is uncertain. The V end lost 3 bases, the J end lost 5 bases, and 15 bases lay between the germline ends. Germline V gene lookup returns CDR1 GEAIGNYY and CDR2 EKD. This CDR3 comprises 14 residues. This CDR3 is CACDPIAAADKLIF. The CDR3 nucleotides are TGTGCCTGTGACCCTATAGCTGCCGCAGATAAACTCATCTTT.

Within the sample, this clone is medium-sized. V and J are TRDV2 and TRDJ1, with unresolved D. CDR1 and CDR2 (germline): GEAIGNYY, EKD. This CDR3 region has 14 residues. The V gene lost 3 bases and the J gene lost 0 bases, with 10 bases spanning the gap. CDR3 DNA: TGTGCCTGTGACTCCATTTCGAACACCGATAAACTCATCTTT. Amino acids: CACDSISNTDKLIF.

This clone was detected many times. This likely reflects a read error, since a far larger clone is one base away. The V call is TRDV2, the J call TRDJ1; 10 bases align to TRDD3. V gave up 0 bases and J gave up 1 base; unmatched junction bases: 19. Germline V gene data show CDR1 as GEAIGNYY and CDR2 as EKD. This CDR3 has 21 residues. The CDR3 DNA reads as TGTGCCTGTGACACCGTGAGGAGTACTGGGGGATTGAGTCCTCTCACCGATAAACTCATCTTT. Its protein product is CACDTVRSTGGLSPLTDKLIF.

A word on this clone: A read error may explain this, as a much larger clone is one base away. J is TRDJ3 and V is TRDV2, with 7 bases matching TRDD3. Trimming took 0 bases from V and 0 from J; bases not matched to a gene: 7. CDR1 GEAIGNYY and CDR2 EKD come from the germline V gene. This CDR3 has 19 amino acids. The CDR3 loop reads CACDTAGIPDSWDTRQMFF. In DNA form, the CDR3 reads TGTGCCTGTGACACCGCTGGGATACCGGACTCCTGGGACACCCGACAGATGTTTTTC.

Within the sample, this clone is medium-sized. The sample has other DNA sequences that encode this CDR3 too. The CDR3: CACDPLPAVLGKESQPTDKLIF. CDR3 DNA sequence: TGTGCCTGTGACCCCCTTCCTGCGGTACTGGGTAAGGAGTCACAGCCCACCGATAAACTCATCTTT. The V gene is TRDV2, the J gene TRDJ1, with D tentatively TRDD2 (7 bases). Deletions cut 3 bases from V and 1 base from J, with 35 bases between. The CDR3 runs 22 residues. Germline CDR1 reads GEAIGNYY; CDR2 reads EKD.

This clone rates as medium-sized. The chain couples TRDV2 to TRDJ1, with 10 bases that match TRDD3. CDR3 length: 15 residues. Germline lookup yields CDR1 GEAIGNYY and CDR2 EKD. After removal of 0 bases from V and 6 bases from J, the junction contained 6 bases not matched to a gene. The CDR3 loop reads CACDTLGDKDHKLIF. The CDR3 coding sequence is TGTGCCTGTGACACCCTGGGGGATAAGGATCATAAACTCATCTTT.

This sequence joins TRDV2 and TRDJ1; 11 bases fit TRDD3. With V trimmed by 0 bases and J by 1 base, 9 bases remained unmatched. The CDR3 is 18 residues long. Germline-derived CDR1 and CDR2 are GEAIGNYY and EKD. The CDR3 reads CACDTGGYWGIGTDKLIF. CDR3 nucleotide sequence: TGTGCCTGTGACACCGGCGGTTACTGGGGGATAGGCACCGATAAACTCATCTTT.

This clone was seen more than once but under ten times. Given a far larger clone just one base away, this is likely a sequencing read error. Other DNA sequences from this sample encode an identical CDR3 as well. The rearrangement uses TRDV2 and TRDJ1; 13 bases fit TRDD3. The CDR3 runs to 19 residues. Germline-derived CDR1 and CDR2 are GEAIGNYY and EKD. V was clipped by 4 bases and J by 2 bases; unmatched bases: 15. The CDR3 DNA is TGTGCCTGTGATACATTGGACTGGGGGATACGCGACGAGACCGATAAACTCATCTTT. This codes for CACDTLDWGIRDETDKLIF.

As for this clone: The protein TCRdb gives is from a much larger clone and does not agree with this DNA's translation at residue 7, likely a read error; the protein shown here comes from the DNA. The chain carries TRDV2 and TRDJ1; 12 bases are a match to TRDD3. Germline V gene lookup returns CDR1 GEAIGNYY and CDR2 EKD. The CDR3 is 18 amino acids. The junction had 9 bases not matched to a gene; V was cut back by 0 bases and J by 2 bases. CDR3 sequence: CACDTIALGDTRTDKLIF. The CDR3 DNA reads as TGTGCCTGTGACACCATAGCCCTGGGGGATACGCGGACCGATAAACTCATCTTT.

To note about this clone: The protein recorded in TCRdb matches a much larger clone and deviates from this DNA's translation at residue 17, suggesting a read error; the protein here is obtained by translating the DNA. This rearrangement joins TRDV2 to TRDJ1, with D maybe TRDD3 (6 bases). The germline CDR1 and CDR2 sequences are GEAIGNYY and EKD. The CDR3 covers 19 residues. CDR3 DNA: TGTGCCTGTGACACCCACAGCTGGGGAATCCCTCGTCGGACCGATAAACCCATCTTT. Translated, it gives CACDTHSWGIPRRTDKPIF.

This clone was detected ten times or more. This sequence is one base from a far larger clone and is likely a read error. Other DNA variants within this sample encode the same CDR3. The chain employs TRDV2 and TRDJ1, with TRDD3 matching over 9 bases. Looked up from germline, CDR1 is GEAIGNYY and CDR2 is EKD. The CDR3 consists of 16 residues. CDR3 loop: CACDNLGDPPTDKLIF. The DNA for the CDR3 is TGTGCCTGCGACAATCTGGGGGATCCACCGACCGATAAACTCATCTTT.

This clone was counted between two and nine times. The translation of this DNA and the TCRdb protein of a much larger clone differ at residue 4, probably owing to a read error; the protein shown here is translated from the DNA. This CDR3 reads CACVTLLGEDTDKLIF. The CDR3 bases are TGTGCCTGTGTCACGCTGCTGGGGGAGGACACCGATAAACTCATCTTT. The chain uses TRDV2 and TRDJ1; TRDD3 matches at 8 bases. The CDR3 has 16 residues. Germline V gene sequence: CDR1 GEAIGNYY, CDR2 EKD. V dropped 5 bases and J dropped 0; count of bases not matched to a gene: 10.

The rearrangement joins TRDV2 to TRDJ3; 9 bases match TRDD3. CDR3 size: 20 residues. Germline loops: CDR1 GEAIGNYY, CDR2 EKD. With V trimmed by 3 bases and J by 0 bases, 11 bases remained unmatched. CDR3 in amino acids: CACDAVLGEPSSWDTRQMFF. CDR3 nucleotides: TGTGCCTGTGACGCTGTACTGGGGGAGCCAAGCTCCTGGGACACCCGACAGATGTTTTTC.

This chain uses TRDV2 with TRDJ1; 10 nucleotides agree with TRDD3. With V trimmed by 3 bases and J by 1 base, 10 bases remained unmatched. Germline CDR1 and CDR2: GEAIGNYY and EKD. This CDR3 is built from 17 residues. As DNA, the CDR3 is TGTGCCTGTGACGCAATAATGGGGGATACCCCCACCGATAAACTCATCTTT. Translating gives CACDAIMGDTPTDKLIF.

Within the sample, this clone is medium-sized. The V call is TRDV2, the J call TRDJ1, with D tentatively TRDD3 (5 bases). Germline V lookup: CDR1 GEAIGNYY, CDR2 EKD. V was cut by 1 base and J by 5 bases, with 13 bases left in between. The CDR3 extends over 14 amino acids. CDR3 nucleotides: TGTGCCTGTGACACGGTTCGGAGGGGGGATAAACTCATCTTT. Translating gives CACDTVRRGDKLIF.

By its share, this clone is medium-sized (0.01 to 0.1%). This chain connects TRDV2 to TRDJ3, with 13 bases identical to TRDD3. This CDR3 spans 20 amino acids. V shed 3 bases, J shed 4 bases, and the junction held 11 bases outside the gene matches. The germline V gene encodes CDR1 GEAIGNYY and CDR2 EKD. The CDR3 region has the DNA TGTGCCTGTGACTCAGTACTGGGGGATACGCTGCAGTGGGACACCCGACAGATGTTTTTC. Translating it yields CACDSVLGDTLQWDTRQMFF.

A note on this clone: TCRdb shows a much larger clone's protein in place of this DNA's translation, and the two differ at residue 4, likely through a read error; the protein shown is translated from the DNA. The chain joins TRDV2 to TRDJ1, with 10 bases matching TRDD3. The CDR3 covers 20 residues. CDR1 is GEAIGNYY, CDR2 EKD, per germline. This CDR3 is CACATMDLLGDPSHTDKLIF. CDR3 coding DNA: TGTGCCTGTGCCACCATGGATTTACTGGGGGATCCGTCCCACACCGATAAACTCATCTTT.

There are a few counts of this clone. A read error likely explains this, since a far larger clone differs by one base. The sample contains more than one DNA sequence encoding this CDR3. This chain links TRDV2 with TRDJ1, with 11 nucleotides matching TRDD3. Germline-derived CDR1 and CDR2 are GEAIGNYY and EKD. The CDR3 runs to 18 residues. Here the CDR3 reads CACDTVGGGYARTDKLIF. The CDR3 bases are TGTGCCTGTGACACCGTTGGTGGGGGATACGCGCGCACCGATAAACTCATCTTC.

This clone is deemed medium-sized. CDR3 loop: CACDPLGGTIATTGGYAGLITDKLIF. The CDR3 DNA follows: TGTGCCTGTGACCCGCTGGGCGGTACTATTGCGACTACTGGGGGATACGCAGGACTCATCACCGATAAACTCATCTTT. The chain carries TRDV2 and TRDJ1, with 13 bases matching TRDD3. V lost 3 bases to trimming and J lost 1 base; unmatched junction nucleotides: 34. This CDR3 comprises 26 residues. In germline, CDR1 is GEAIGNYY, CDR2 EKD.

This clone has more than one count but fewer than ten. A read error is the likely source, as a far larger clone sits one nucleotide away. The sample has other DNA sequences that encode this CDR3 too. J is TRDJ1 and V is TRDV2; TRDD3 matches 9 bases. CDR1 and CDR2 from the germline V gene are GEAIGNYY and EKD. The CDR3 runs 16 residues. In nucleotides, the CDR3 is TGCGCCTGTGACAAACTGGGGGACTCGACGGATACGGAACTCATCTTT. This codes for CACDKLGDSTDTELIF.

On this clone itself: Given a far larger clone just one base away, this is likely a sequencing read error. Other DNA sequences in the sample encode the same CDR3. The V and J genes are TRDV2 and TRDJ1; TRDD3 agrees at 9 bases. CDR3 length: 17 residues. J was trimmed by 0 bases and V by 3 bases; bases with no gene match: 10. Germline lookup yields CDR1 GEAIGNYY and CDR2 EKD. In DNA form, the CDR3 reads TGTGCCTGTGACCCACTGGGGGACACTACAGACACCGATAAACTCATCTTT. It yields the protein CACDPLGDTTDTDKLIF.